One sample yielded the 14 T cell receptor beta chains listed below, sequenced in a study of OX40 agonist ivuxolimab in advanced cancers. Sequenced by immunoSEQ multiplex PCR; TCRdb stores in-frame clones only, minus some. The sample includes about 62,000 clones, 79% seen only once; the top ten take around 9.9%. The input for sequencing was CD4+ or CD8+ T cells sorted from blood, taken in a trial of the OX40 agonist ivuxolimab. Every receptor here comes from an adult with an advanced solid tumor such as melanoma, head and neck, liver or kidney cancer.

This sequence joins TRBV15 and TRBJ1-5, with 8 bases fitting TRBD1. CDR1 LNHNV and CDR2 YYDKDF come from the germline V gene (reference sequence). This CDR3 contains 18 residues. V was clipped by 5 bases and J by 0 bases; unmatched bases: 12. CDR3 in amino acids: CATSGGTGGFYSNQPQHF. DNA for the CDR3: TGTGCCACCAGCGGGGGGACAGGTGGTTTTTATAGCAATCAGCCCCAGCATTTT.

This rearrangement joins TRBV27 to TRBJ1-1; TRBD1 matches 7 bases. From germline, CDR1 is MNHEY and CDR2 SMNVEV (reference sequence). Trimming took 4 bases from V and 5 from J; bases not matched to a gene: 1. This CDR3 region has 12 residues. The CDR3 region is CASSSQGTEAFF. The CDR3, as DNA: TGTGCCAGCAGTTCACAGGGGACTGAAGCTTTCTTT.

In its sample, this clone is medium-sized (0.01 to 0.1%). The chain links TRBV7-2 to TRBJ1-5; 8 bases are shared with TRBD1. The CDR3 spans 16 residues. The germline gives CDR1 SGHTA, CDR2 FQGNSA. V gave up 5 bases and J gave up 2 bases; unmatched junction bases: 8. CDR3 loop: CASSRRTGFGNQPQHF. As DNA, the CDR3 is TGTGCCAGCAGCAGGCGGACAGGGTTTGGCAATCAGCCCCAGCATTTT.

The rearrangement joins TRBV27 to TRBJ1-5; D perhaps matches TRBD1 (6 bases). CDR3 length: 15 residues. Germline CDR1 and CDR2: MNHEY and SMNVEV (reference sequence). V was clipped by 1 base and J by 2 bases, with 9 bases between them. CDR3 bases: TGTGCCAGCAGTTTATGGCCAGGGGGCAATCAGCCCCAGCATTTT. It specifies CASSLWPGGNQPQHF.

The chain carries TRBV7-6 and TRBJ1-6; TRBD1 matches 8 bases. The germline V gene has CDR1 SGHVS and CDR2 FNYEAQ. V was pared by 6 bases and J by 5 bases, with 6 bases of the junction left unmatched. The CDR3 runs to 15 residues. CDR3 bases: TGTGCCAGCAGTAGGACAGGGCCTAATAATTCACCCCTCCACTTT. This gives the protein CASSRTGPNNSPLHF.

This clone was picked up one time. The rearrangement links TRBV25-1 to TRBJ1-5, with D possibly matching TRBD1 (5 bases). With 6 bases removed from V and 3 bases from J, the gap between germline ends came to 12 bases. Germline loops: CDR1 MGHDK, CDR2 SYGVNS. The CDR3 consists of 14 residues. This chain's CDR3 is CASSSGTVNQPQHF. The CDR3, as DNA: TGTGCCAGCAGCAGCGGGACGGTCAATCAGCCCCAGCATTTT.

The chain uses TRBV7-9 and TRBJ1-2; TRBD1 matches 7 bases. Trimming took 11 bases from V and 3 from J; bases not matched to a gene: 6. Germline CDR1 and CDR2: SEHNR and FQNEAQ (reference sequence). This CDR3 region has 12 residues. The CDR3: CAGSGTDYGYTF. CDR3 nucleotide sequence: TGTGCCGGATCCGGGACAGACTATGGCTACACCTTC.

The chain carries TRBV18 and TRBJ2-1, with 7 bases identical to TRBD2. This CDR3 contains 15 residues. Germline-derived CDR1 and CDR2 are KGHSH and LQKENI. V was clipped by 5 bases and J by 3 bases; unmatched bases: 7. As DNA, the CDR3 is TGTGCCAGCTCAGATCAGGGAGGGGTCTACAATGAGCAGTTCTTC. This encodes CASSDQGGVYNEQFF.

The chain uses TRBV30 and TRBJ1-6, with D perhaps TRBD1 (6 bases). V lost 1 base and J lost 4, with 8 bases in between. Per germline, CDR1 GTSNPN and CDR2 SVGIG (reference sequence). CDR3 length: 14 residues. Here the CDR3 reads CAWSGTAYNSPLHF. The CDR3 DNA follows: TGTGCCTGGAGTGGGACAGCTTATAATTCACCCCTCCACTTT.

V usage is TRBV19 and J usage is TRBJ1-5; D remains unclear. This CDR3 contains 15 residues. Germline CDR1 reads LNHDA; CDR2 reads SQIVND (reference sequence). V was cut by 1 base and J by 4 bases, with 11 bases left in between. The CDR3 protein is CASSIAWQPNQPQHF. The CDR3, as DNA: TGTGCCAGTAGTATAGCGTGGCAGCCTAATCAGCCCCAGCATTTT.

The genes are TRBV5-1 and TRBJ2-1; D might be TRBD2 (5 bases). V lost 0 bases, J lost 4 bases, and 11 bases lay in between. In germline, CDR1 is SGHRS, CDR2 YFSETQ. The CDR3 length is 15 residues. The DNA of the CDR3 is TGCGCCAGCAGCTTGGGTGCGCCGGGGTACAATGAGCAGTTCTTC. Translation: CASSLGAPGYNEQFF.

The chain is built from TRBV18 and TRBJ1-6, with D perhaps matching TRBD1 (5 bases). This CDR3 contains 15 residues. Germline V gene data show CDR1 as KGHSH and CDR2 as LQKENI. V gave up 0 bases and J gave up 5 bases, with 8 bases separating them. The CDR3 loop reads CASSPPGLDNSPLHF. For the CDR3, the DNA is TGTGCCAGCTCACCACCGGGACTGGATAATTCACCCCTCCACTTT.

The chain's CDR3 is CASSQEGTEAFF. The CDR3 DNA sequence: TGTGCCAGCAGCCAAGAGGGCACTGAAGCTTTCTTT. The rearrangement links TRBV16 to TRBJ1-1; D ambiguous. Germline loops: CDR1 KGHSY, CDR2 FQNENV. Trimming took off 2 bases at V and 4 bases at J, with 5 bases between the two ends. The CDR3 has 12 amino acids.

This chain links TRBV9 with TRBJ2-1; the match to TRBD2 covers 8 bases. CDR3 length: 15 residues. The ends lost 6 bases at V and 6 bases at J; junction bases unmatched: 11. From germline, CDR1 is SGDLS and CDR2 YYNGEE. CDR3 bases: TGTGCCAGCACGCCGACGGGAGGGCCTGGCAATGAGCAGTTCTTC. It is translated as CASTPTGGPGNEQFF.